This T cell receptor beta chain was sequenced for a study of T cell responses to AZD1222 COVID-19 vaccine. TCRdb keeps only in-frame clones here, not all; method: immunoSEQ multiplex PCR. The repertoire holds some 150,000 clones, with approximately 88% as singletons. The CDR3 covers 12 residues. CDR1 SEHNR and CDR2 FQNEAQ come from the germline V gene (reference sequence). Deletions cut 5 bases from V and 8 bases from J, with 7 bases between. This clone has only one observation. Its matching antigen is unknown. Study-level results: Of spike-specific TCRs, nearly half reportedly target regions left unmutated in variants. Across spike, vaccine-associated CD4 TCRs were found, dominant at 160-218 and 743-854. Donors were mostly white British, more females; clonal diversity possibly underestimated. Seropositive status at baseline applied to only six AZD1222 recipients.

Sequences were derived from peripheral blood, sampled on day 0 of MenACWY control vaccination. This clonotype was sampled from an adult in good health. The V gene is TRBV7-9, the J gene TRBJ1-6; D gene uncertain. CDR3 in amino acids: CASSLSHSPLHF. The DNA for the CDR3 is TGTGCCAGCAGCCTCAGCCATTCACCCCTCCACTTT. The whole variable domain, remainder taken from reference TRBV7-9 and TRBJ1-6, is DTGVSQNPRHKITKRGQNVTFRCDPISEHNRLYWYRQTLGQGPEFLTYFQNEAQLEKSRLLSDRFSAERPKGSFSTLEIQRTEQGDSAMYLCASSLSHSPLHFGNGTRLTVT.